These 18 T cell receptor beta chains were sequenced from one sample in a study of control samples from healthy donors and cancer patients. Method: immunoSEQ multiplex PCR; TCRdb's copy keeps in-frame clones and lacks some. In the table there are about 170,000 clones, approximately 94% of which are singletons. Sequencing used blood. All receptors derive from a woman aged 18 to 35 in good health.

This clone was picked up one time. The rearrangement links TRBV11-3 to TRBJ2-5; 15 bases are shared with TRBD2. The length of the CDR3 is 17 residues. Trimming removed 5 bases from V and 4 bases from J; junction bases left unmatched: 8. Germline V gene data show CDR1 as SGHNT and CDR2 as YENEEA. The CDR3: CASSPRTSGGAGETQYF. In DNA form, the CDR3 reads TGTGCCAGCAGCCCCCGGACTAGCGGGGGGGCGGGAGAGACCCAGTACTTC.

The rearrangement joins TRBV9 to TRBJ2-3; 12 bases map to TRBD2. Germline V lookup: CDR1 SGDLS, CDR2 YYNGEE. Trimming took 4 bases from V and 2 from J; bases not matched to a gene: 11. This CDR3 is 18 amino acids long. CDR3 amino acids: CASSNGLAGSPTTDTQYF. CDR3 DNA sequence: TGTGCCAGCAGCAACGGACTAGCGGGGTCCCCCACCACAGATACGCAGTATTTT.

This sequence joins TRBV27 and TRBJ1-6, with TRBD1 as a possible D gene (5 bases). Germline CDR1 MNHEY, CDR2 SMNVEV (reference sequence). V lost 7 bases and J 10 bases, leaving 20 bases between the germline ends. The CDR3 extends over 15 amino acids. CDR3 nucleotides: TGTGCCAGCACCGCGCAAAGGGACGCCAGGTCACCCCTCCACTTT. Amino acid sequence: CASTAQRDARSPLHF.

This clone was recorded only once. The chain joins TRBV5-1 to TRBJ2-3; 10 nucleotides align to TRBD2. CDR3 length: 15 amino acids. Germline V gives CDR1 SGHRS, CDR2 YFSETQ. V trimming: 0 bases; J trimming: 3 bases; junction bases outside the gene matches: 1. The CDR3 loop is CASSLASGSTDTQYF. The CDR3 coding sequence is TGCGCCAGCAGCTTGGCTAGCGGGAGTACAGATACGCAGTATTTT.

The chain carries TRBV10-3 and TRBJ2-2; D gene unclear. CDR3 length: 11 amino acids. Germline assignment: CDR1 ENHRY and CDR2 SYGVKD. Trimming cost V 6 bases and J 5 bases, with 4 bases left between them. The CDR3 coding sequence is TGTGCCATCAGGAGTACCGGGGAGCTGTTTTTT. This sequence encodes CAIRSTGELFF.

The chain joins TRBV25-1 to TRBJ1-2, with D perhaps matching TRBD1 (5 bases). The germline V gene encodes CDR1 MGHDK and CDR2 SYGVNS. With 5 bases removed from V and 8 bases from J, the gap between germline ends came to 15 bases. This CDR3 is 13 amino acids long. This chain's CDR3 is CASSFRGGGGYTF. The CDR3 DNA reads TGTGCCAGCAGTTTCCGAGGCGGGGGAGGCTACACCTTC.

The rearrangement uses TRBV13 and TRBJ2-1; 11 bases line up with TRBD2. The V gene's germline CDR1 is PRHDT and CDR2 FYEKMQ (reference sequence). V dropped 7 bases and J dropped 9; count of bases not matched to a gene: 14. The CDR3 runs 16 residues. This CDR3 reads CASTLGRSGGAGEQFF. In nucleotides, the CDR3 is TGTGCCAGCACCCTAGGCCGTAGCGGGGGGGCCGGTGAGCAGTTCTTC. Supplemented by reference TRBV13 and TRBJ2-1, the full variable domain reads AAGVIQSPRHLIKEKRETATLKCYPIPRHDTVYWYQQGPGQDPQFLISFYEKMQSDKGSIPDRFSAQQFSDYHSELNMSSLELGDSALYFCASTLGRSGGAGEQFFGPGTRLTVL.

The V call is TRBV28, the J call TRBJ2-7, with 13 bases aligning to TRBD2. This CDR3 comprises 20 residues. V lost 3 bases and J lost 1; bases outside the gene matches: 15. Germline V gene sequence: CDR1 MDHEN, CDR2 SYDVKM. The CDR3 loop reads CASSFPPFGLAGALSYEQYF. CDR3 sequence (DNA): TGTGCCAGCAGTTTTCCACCGTTTGGACTAGCGGGGGCCTTATCCTACGAGCAGTACTTC.

The V and J genes are TRBV11-2 and TRBJ2-5; D may be TRBD2 (5 bases). Deletions cut 3 bases from V and 1 base from J, with 6 bases between. The germline CDR1 and CDR2 sequences are SGHAT and FQNNGV. The CDR3 consists of 13 residues. In nucleotides, the CDR3 is TGTGCCAGCAGCTTTGCGGGCCAAGAGACCCAGTACTTC. This sequence encodes CASSFAGQETQYF.

This clone was observed once. The genes are TRBV5-1 and TRBJ1-2; 7 nucleotides align to TRBD1. Trimming took 4 bases from V and 2 from J; bases not matched to a gene: 5. The length of the CDR3 is 14 residues. CDR1 and CDR2 (germline): SGHRS, YFSETQ. The CDR3 region is CASSLGTENYGYTF. Written as DNA, the CDR3 is TGCGCCAGCAGCCTAGGGACAGAGAACTATGGCTACACCTTC.

This chain connects TRBV12-3 or TRBV12-4 to TRBJ1-1, with D unclear. The V and J ends lost 2 bases and 1 base respectively, with 5 bases between them. The CDR3 length is 13 residues. The CDR3, as DNA: TGTGCCAGCAGTTTATGGCCGAACACTGAAGCTTTCTTT. This gives the protein CASSLWPNTEAFF.

The chain is built from TRBV10-3 and TRBJ1-5; D unresolved. V was cut by 0 bases and J by 0 bases, with 6 bases left in between. This CDR3 contains 15 residues. Germline values: CDR1 ENHRY, CDR2 SYGVKD. CDR3 residues: CAISESFASNQPQHF. CDR3 nucleotides: TGTGCCATCAGTGAGTCCTTTGCTAGCAATCAGCCCCAGCATTTT.

This rearrangement joins TRBV6-4 to TRBJ2-2; 14 positions match TRBD2. This CDR3 has 15 amino acids. V trimming: 6 bases; J trimming: 8 bases; junction bases outside the gene matches: 5. Germline V gives CDR1 MRHNA, CDR2 SNTAGT. The CDR3 spells CASSRLAGGTGELFF. DNA of the CDR3: TGTGCCAGCAGCCGACTAGCGGGAGGGACGGGGGAGCTGTTTTTT.

This sequence joins TRBV7-9 and TRBJ1-5, with 8 bases lining up with TRBD1. Germline V lookup: CDR1 SEHNR, CDR2 FQNEAQ (reference sequence). The CDR3 contains 13 residues. Germline trimming cut 5 bases from V and 5 bases from J; bases unmatched to any gene: 2. The CDR3 coding sequence is TGTGCCAGCAGCACGACAGGGGATCAGCCCCAGCATTTT. This sequence encodes CASSTTGDQPQHF.

The chain combines TRBV7-3 with TRBJ1-6, with 8 bases matching TRBD1. The CDR3 totals 14 residues. V dropped 5 bases and J dropped 9; count of bases not matched to a gene: 6. CDR1 SGHTA and CDR2 FQGTGA come from the germline V gene. The CDR3 DNA sequence: TGTGCCAGCAGCGATACAGGGGGTCGTTCACCCCTCCACTTT. Protein product: CASSDTGGRSPLHF.

The chain is built from TRBV28 and TRBJ1-2; 7 bases fit TRBD1. Germline V gene sequence: CDR1 MDHEN, CDR2 SYDVKM. The CDR3 covers 15 residues. V was clipped by 2 bases and J by 6 bases; unmatched bases: 9. This CDR3 is CASSLGQGVTNGYTF. As DNA, the CDR3 is TGTGCCAGCAGTTTAGGGCAGGGGGTTACGAATGGCTACACCTTC.

This clone was observed a single time. The chain combines TRBV27 with TRBJ1-2; 7 bases map to TRBD1. This CDR3 spans 14 amino acids. The germline V gene has CDR1 MNHEY and CDR2 SMNVEV (reference sequence). The trim removed 5 bases at V and 3 bases at J, leaving 6 bases unmatched. The CDR3 loop is CASSRTGNYYGYTF. The CDR3 nucleotides are TGTGCCAGCAGTAGGACAGGAAACTACTATGGCTACACCTTC.

The chain combines TRBV25-1 with TRBJ1-3, with a possible D match to TRBD1 (5 bases). This CDR3 has 14 residues. Germline V CDR1 and CDR2: MGHDK, SYGVNS. The V gene lost 4 bases and the J gene lost 11 bases, with 18 bases spanning the gap. The CDR3 sequence is CASSGTLTGGPIYF. The DNA of the CDR3 is TGTGCCAGCAGTGGAACCCTAACCGGGGGACCCATATATTTT.